The clone carrying this T cell receptor (beta chain) was detected many times. This specimen belongs to a study of T cells in Graves' hyperthyroidism and ophthalmopathy. TCR beta CDR3 region amplification was performed from RNA transcripts. First-round RT-PCR of the TCR CDR3 relied on the HTBI primer set. TCRdb re-analysed the multiplex PCR reads in MiXCR, keeping a single row per CDR3 protein. The sample lists over 350,000 distinct CDR3 sequences, around 15% occurring once. From germline, CDR1 is SGHAT and CDR2 FQNNGV. CDR3 size: 17 residues. With V trimmed by 2 bases and J by 7 bases, 13 bases remained unmatched.

This sequence was found in a man in his forties or fifties with Graves' ophthalmopathy. This sequence joins TRBV11-2 and TRBJ2-1; TRBD2 agrees at 8 bases. Sequencing was done on a sample of blood. The CDR3 DNA follows: TGTGCCAGCAGCTTATGGAGTTATAGCGGGAAAGGGAATGAGCAGTTCTTC. It is translated as CASSLWSYSGKGNEQFF.